A single sample gave rise to the 2 T cell receptor beta chains below, sequenced in a study of cytomegalovirus exposure and HLA in healthy donors. The PCR contained 60 Vbeta and 13 Jbeta primers. Repertoires were generated with immunoSEQ multiplex PCR, while TCRdb's copy carries only in-frame clones and drops some. The data show approximately 120,000 clones, with about three quarters seen just once and around 3.6% held by the top ten. Sequenced material: PBMCs. Receptors were obtained from a man younger than 40 in good health and CMV-seronegative.

The V gene is TRBV7-3, the J gene TRBJ2-2, with a tentative D call TRBD1 (5 bases). Trimming took off 5 bases at V and 4 bases at J, with 14 bases between the two ends. Germline assignment: CDR1 SGHTA and CDR2 FQGTGA. There are 15 residues in the CDR3. This CDR3 is CASSPGLRSTGELFF. CDR3 DNA: TGTGCCAGCAGCCCAGGGCTTCGCTCCACCGGGGAGCTGTTTTTT.

This chain uses TRBV9 with TRBJ2-7, with 10 positions matching TRBD1. The CDR3 spans 17 residues. V gave up 4 bases and J gave up 2 bases; unmatched junction bases: 12. CDR1 and CDR2 from the germline V gene are SGDLS and YYNGEE. DNA for the CDR3: TGTGCCAGCAGCCTCTCGGGACAGGGGCTTTCTACCTACGAGCAGTACTTC. Encoded protein: CASSLSGQGLSTYEQYF.